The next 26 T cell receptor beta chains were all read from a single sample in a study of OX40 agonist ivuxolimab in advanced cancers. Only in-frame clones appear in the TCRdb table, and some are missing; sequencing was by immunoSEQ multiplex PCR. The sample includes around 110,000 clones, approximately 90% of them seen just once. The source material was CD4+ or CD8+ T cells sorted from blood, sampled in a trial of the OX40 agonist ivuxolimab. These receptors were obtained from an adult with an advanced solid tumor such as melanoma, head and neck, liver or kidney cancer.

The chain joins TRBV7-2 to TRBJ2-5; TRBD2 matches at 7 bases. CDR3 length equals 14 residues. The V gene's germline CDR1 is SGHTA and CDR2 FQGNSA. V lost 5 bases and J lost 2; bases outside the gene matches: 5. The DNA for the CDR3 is TGTGCCAGCAGCGTCGGGACTATGCAAGAGACCCAGTACTTC. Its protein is CASSVGTMQETQYF.

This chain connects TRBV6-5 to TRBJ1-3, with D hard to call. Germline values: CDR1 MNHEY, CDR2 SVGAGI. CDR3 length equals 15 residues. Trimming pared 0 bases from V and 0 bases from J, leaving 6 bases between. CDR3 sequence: CASSYSDSSGNTIYF. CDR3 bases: TGTGCCAGCAGTTACTCGGACTCCTCTGGAAACACCATATATTTT.

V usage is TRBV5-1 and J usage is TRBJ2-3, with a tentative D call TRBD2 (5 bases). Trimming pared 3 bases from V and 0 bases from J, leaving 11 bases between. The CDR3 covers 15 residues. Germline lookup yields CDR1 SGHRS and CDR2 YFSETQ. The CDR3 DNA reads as TGCGCCAGCAGCTCACTGAGCGGAAGCACAGATACGCAGTATTTT. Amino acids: CASSSLSGSTDTQYF.

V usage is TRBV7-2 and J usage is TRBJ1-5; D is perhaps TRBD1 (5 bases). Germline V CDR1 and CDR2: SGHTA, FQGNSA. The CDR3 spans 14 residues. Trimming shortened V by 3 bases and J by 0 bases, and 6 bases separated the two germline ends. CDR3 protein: CASSLGVSNQPQHF. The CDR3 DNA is TGTGCCAGCAGCTTGGGGGTTAGCAATCAGCCCCAGCATTTT.

CDR3 sequence (DNA): TGTGCCAGCAAGGGTGCGAGCTCCTACAATGAGCAGTTCTTC. Translated: CASKGASSYNEQFF. The V and J genes are TRBV28 and TRBJ2-1; no firm D call. The CDR3 covers 14 residues. Trimming stripped 7 bases from V and 0 bases from J, with 10 bases between. The germline gives CDR1 MDHEN, CDR2 SYDVKM.

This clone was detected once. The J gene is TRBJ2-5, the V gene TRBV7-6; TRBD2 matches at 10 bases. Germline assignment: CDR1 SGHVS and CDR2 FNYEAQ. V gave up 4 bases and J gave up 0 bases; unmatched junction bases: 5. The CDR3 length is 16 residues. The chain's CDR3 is CASSSSGGSYQETQYF. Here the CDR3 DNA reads TGTGCCAGCAGCTCTAGCGGGGGATCGTACCAAGAGACCCAGTACTTC.

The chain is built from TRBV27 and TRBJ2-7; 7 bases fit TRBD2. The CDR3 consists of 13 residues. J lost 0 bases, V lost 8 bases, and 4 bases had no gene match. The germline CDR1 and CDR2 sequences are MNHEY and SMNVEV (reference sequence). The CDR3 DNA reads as TGTGCCAGCTCGGGGGGTAACTCCTACGAGCAGTACTTC. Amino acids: CASSGGNSYEQYF.

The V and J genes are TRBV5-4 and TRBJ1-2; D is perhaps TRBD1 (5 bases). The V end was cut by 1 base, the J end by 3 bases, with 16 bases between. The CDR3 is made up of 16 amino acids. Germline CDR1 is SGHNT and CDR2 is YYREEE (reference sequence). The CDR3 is CASSLNWGKEDYGYTF. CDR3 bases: TGTGCCAGCAGCTTGAATTGGGGCAAGGAGGACTATGGCTACACCTTC.

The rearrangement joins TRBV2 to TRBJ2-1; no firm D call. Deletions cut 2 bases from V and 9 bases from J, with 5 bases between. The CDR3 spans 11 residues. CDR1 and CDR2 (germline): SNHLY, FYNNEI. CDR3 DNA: TGTGCCAGCAGTGAAAACAGTGAGCAGTTCTTC. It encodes CASSENSEQFF.

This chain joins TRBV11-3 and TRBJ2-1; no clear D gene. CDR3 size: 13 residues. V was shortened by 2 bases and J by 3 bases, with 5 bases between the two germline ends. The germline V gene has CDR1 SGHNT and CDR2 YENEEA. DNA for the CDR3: TGTGCCAGCAGCTTAAACTACTACAATGAGCAGTTCTTC. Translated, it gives CASSLNYYNEQFF.

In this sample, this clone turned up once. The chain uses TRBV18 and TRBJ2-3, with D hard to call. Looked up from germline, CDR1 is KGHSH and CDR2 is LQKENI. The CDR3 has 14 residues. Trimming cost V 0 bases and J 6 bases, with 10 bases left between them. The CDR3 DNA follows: TGTGCCAGCTCACCACCTAGTCCCCATGATACGCAGTATTTT. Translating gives CASSPPSPHDTQYF.

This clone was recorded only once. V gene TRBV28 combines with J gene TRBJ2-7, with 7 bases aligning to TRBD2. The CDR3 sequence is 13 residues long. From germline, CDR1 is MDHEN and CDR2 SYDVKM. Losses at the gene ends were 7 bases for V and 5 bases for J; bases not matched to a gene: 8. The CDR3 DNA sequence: TGTGCCAGCACTCTGACTAGCCGTAACGAGCAGTACTTC. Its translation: CASTLTSRNEQYF.

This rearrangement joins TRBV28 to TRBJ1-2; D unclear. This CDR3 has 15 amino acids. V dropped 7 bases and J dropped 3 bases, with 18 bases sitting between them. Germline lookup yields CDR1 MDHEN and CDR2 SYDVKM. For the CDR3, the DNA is TGTGCCAGCATCAAAAGGAGGGAAGGTCACTATGGCTACACCTTC. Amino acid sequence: CASIKRREGHYGYTF.

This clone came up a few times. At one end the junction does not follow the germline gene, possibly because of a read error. The CDR3 protein is CASRDRSGYGYTF. CDR3 nucleotide sequence: TGTGCCAGCCGTGATCGCTCGGGCTATGGCTACACCTTC. The chain links TRBV2 to TRBJ1-2; D ambiguous. The length of the CDR3 is 13 residues. Germline-derived CDR1 and CDR2 are SNHLY and FYNNEI.

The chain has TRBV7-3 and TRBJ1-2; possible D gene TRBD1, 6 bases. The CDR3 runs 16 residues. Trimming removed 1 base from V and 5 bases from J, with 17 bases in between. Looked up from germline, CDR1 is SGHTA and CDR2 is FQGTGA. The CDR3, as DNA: TGTGCCAGCAGCTTAAATTCCTCAGGGGCCCTGTATGGCTACACCTTC. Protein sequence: CASSLNSSGALYGYTF.

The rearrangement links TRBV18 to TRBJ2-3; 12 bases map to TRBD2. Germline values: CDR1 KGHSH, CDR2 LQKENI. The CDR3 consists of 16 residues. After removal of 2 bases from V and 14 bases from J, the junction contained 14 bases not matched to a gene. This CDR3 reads CASSPTGTSGSPRLYF. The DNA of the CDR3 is TGTGCCAGCTCACCAACCGGGACTAGCGGGTCTCCTCGGTTGTATTTT.

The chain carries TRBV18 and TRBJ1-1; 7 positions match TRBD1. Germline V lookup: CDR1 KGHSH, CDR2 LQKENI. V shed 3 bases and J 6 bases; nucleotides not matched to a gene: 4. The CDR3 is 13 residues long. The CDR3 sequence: CASSPGTVSEAFF. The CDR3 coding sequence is TGTGCCAGCTCACCCGGGACAGTGTCTGAAGCTTTCTTT.

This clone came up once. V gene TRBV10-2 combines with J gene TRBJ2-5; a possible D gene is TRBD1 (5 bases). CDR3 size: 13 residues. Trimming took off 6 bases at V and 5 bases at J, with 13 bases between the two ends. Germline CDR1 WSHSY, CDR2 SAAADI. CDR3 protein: CASRQTALETQYF. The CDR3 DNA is TGCGCCAGCAGGCAGACAGCCCTGGAGACCCAGTACTTC.

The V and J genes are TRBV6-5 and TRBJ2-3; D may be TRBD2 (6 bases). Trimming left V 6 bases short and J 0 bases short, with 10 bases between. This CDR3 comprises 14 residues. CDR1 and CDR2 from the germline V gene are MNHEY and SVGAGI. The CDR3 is CASRGGFSTDTQYF. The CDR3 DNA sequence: TGTGCCAGCAGGGGGGGATTTAGCACAGATACGCAGTATTTT.

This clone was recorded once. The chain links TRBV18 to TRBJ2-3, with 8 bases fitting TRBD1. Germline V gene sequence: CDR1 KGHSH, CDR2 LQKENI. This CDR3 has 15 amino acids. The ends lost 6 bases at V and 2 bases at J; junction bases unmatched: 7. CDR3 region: CASSPGGGTTDTQYF. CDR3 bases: TGTGCCAGCTCCCCAGGGGGCGGGACCACAGATACGCAGTATTTT.

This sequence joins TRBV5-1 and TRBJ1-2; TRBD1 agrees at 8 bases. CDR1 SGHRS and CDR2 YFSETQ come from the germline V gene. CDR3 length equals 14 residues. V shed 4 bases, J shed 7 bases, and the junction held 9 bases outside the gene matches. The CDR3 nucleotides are TGCGCCAGCAGCGCCGGACAGGGTGACGGTGGCTACACCTTC. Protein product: CASSAGQGDGGYTF.

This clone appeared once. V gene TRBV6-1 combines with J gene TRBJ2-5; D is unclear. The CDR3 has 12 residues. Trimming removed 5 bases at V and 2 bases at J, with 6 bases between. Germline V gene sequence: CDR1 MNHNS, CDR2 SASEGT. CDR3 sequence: CASSLQQETQYF. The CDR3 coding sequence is TGTGCCAGCAGTTTGCAGCAAGAGACCCAGTACTTC.

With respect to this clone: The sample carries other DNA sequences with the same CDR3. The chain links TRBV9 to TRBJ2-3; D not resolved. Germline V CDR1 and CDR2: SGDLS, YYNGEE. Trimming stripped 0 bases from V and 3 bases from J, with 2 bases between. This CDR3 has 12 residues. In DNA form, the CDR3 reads TGTGCCAGCAGCGTAGGAACAGATACGCAGTATTTT. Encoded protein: CASSVGTDTQYF.

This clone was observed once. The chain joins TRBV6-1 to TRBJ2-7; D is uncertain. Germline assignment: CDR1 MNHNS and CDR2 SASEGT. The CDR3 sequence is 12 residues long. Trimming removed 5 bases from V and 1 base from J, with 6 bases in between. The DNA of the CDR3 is TGTGCCAGCAGTTCGATATCCTACGAGCAGTACTTC. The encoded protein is CASSSISYEQYF.

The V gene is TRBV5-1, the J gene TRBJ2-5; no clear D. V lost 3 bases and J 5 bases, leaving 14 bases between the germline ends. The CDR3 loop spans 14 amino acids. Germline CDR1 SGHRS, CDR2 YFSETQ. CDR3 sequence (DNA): TGCGCCAGCAGCTCGGCCCCGGGTGTGGAGACCCAGTACTTC. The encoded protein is CASSSAPGVETQYF. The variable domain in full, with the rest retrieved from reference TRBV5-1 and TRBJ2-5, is KAGVTQTPRYLIKTRGQQVTLSCSPISGHRSVSWYQQTPGQGLQFLFEYFSETQRNKGNFPGRFSGRQFSNSRSEMNVSTLELGDSALYLCASSSAPGVETQYFGPGTRLLVL.

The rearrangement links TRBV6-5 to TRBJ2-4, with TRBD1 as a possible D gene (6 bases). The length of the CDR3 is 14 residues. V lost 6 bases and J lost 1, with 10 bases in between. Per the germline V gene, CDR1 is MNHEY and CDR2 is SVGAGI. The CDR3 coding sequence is TGTGCCAGCAGAGAAACAGGGGCCAAAAACATTCAGTACTTC. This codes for CASRETGAKNIQYF.